This T cell receptor beta chain was sequenced during a study of human T cells and chemical hapten exposure. Study-wide background: From small differences in pooled library volume came most of the variation in per-sample TCR yields.

Each CDR3 protein is one row after TCRdb ran MiXCR on the RACE reads. The sample records more than 85,000 distinct CDR3 sequences, roughly a third being singletons. Time point noted: patch test 3, about 24 weeks after DPC sensitization. As to treatment: therapeutic diphenylcyclopropenone sensitization with weekly scalp DPC. The CDR3 is 15 residues long. V gave up 5 bases and J gave up 2 bases, with 15 bases separating them. Looked up from germline, CDR1 is MDHEN and CDR2 is SYDVKM. The chain uses TRBV28 and TRBJ1-2; D not resolved. The clonotype originates from a man aged 40-50 years with alopecia areata. Some clones in this sample may be carry-over from other donors' samples. Sequencing used whole blood, obtained in connection with sensitization to the hapten diphenylcyclopropenone (DPC). Here the CDR3 DNA reads TGTGCCAGCAGTCCAGCCCAGGTCGGCAACTATGGCTACACCTTC. The encoded protein is CASSPAQVGNYGYTF.